Here is one T cell receptor beta chain with its context. Its antigen is not known. Sample treatment: roughly 18 received Ad26.COV2.S at low or high dose, single or two shots; several received placebo; per-sample allocation not given. Sampling occurred on day 63 after the first vaccine or placebo injection. This sample was included in a study of Ad26.COV2.S vaccination and SARS-CoV-2 variants. Profiled with immunoSEQ multiplex PCR; TCRdb holds only in-frame clones, not every one. The data contain 440,000 or so clones, around 92% of them singletons. General observations from the study: Similar non-spike TCR breadth was seen in vaccine and placebo recipients.

With 0 bases removed from V and 3 bases from J, the gap between germline ends came to 15 bases. CDR1 and CDR2 (germline): LGHNT, FRNRAP. CDR3 length equals 17 residues. This receptor was taken from a person between 18 and 65 years old who received the Ad26.COV2.S COVID-19 vaccine or a placebo. The rearrangement uses TRBV12-5 and TRBJ2-1, with D possibly called TRBD1 or TRBD2 (5 bases each). This specimen consisted of peripheral blood, obtained in a trial of Ad26.COV2.S vaccine versus placebo. As DNA, the CDR3 is TGTGCTAGTGGTTTGGTCCGGGACGGGGAATTCTACAATGAGCAGTTCTTC. This gives the protein CASGLVRDGEFYNEQFF.